This T cell receptor (beta chain) was captured in a study of cytomegalovirus exposure and HLA in healthy donors. Vbeta (60) and Jbeta (13) primers were used in the PCR. The assay was immunoSEQ multiplex PCR, and TCRdb's table has in-frame clones only and misses some. Its clone listing holds about 75,000 clones. As concerns this clone: Its matching antigen is unknown.

Trimming took 1 base from V and 4 from J, leaving 8 bases between them. Germline assignment: CDR1 SGHTA and CDR2 FQGNSA. The CDR3 length is 14 residues. General study results and limits: Later on, an analysis showed TCR association rates differing by HLA locus, with DRB1 the most and HLA-C the fewest. In an earlier analysis, productive rearrangement rates for most beta V segments clustered near 87% or 30%.

The receptor comes from a man between 40 and 49 years old in good health and CMV-seronegative. The chain carries TRBV7-2 and TRBJ1-5; D is unclear. Sequencing used PBMCs. Here the CDR3 reads CASSLGGRNQPQHF. CDR3 coding DNA: TGTGCCAGCAGCTTAGGAGGCAGAAATCAGCCCCAGCATTTT. The full variable domain, in which reference TRBV7-2 and TRBJ1-5 provide the parts outside the CDR3, is GAGVSQSPSNKVTEKGKDVELRCDPISGHTALYWYRQSLGQGLEFLIYFQGNSAPDKSGLPSDRFSAERTGGSVSTLTIQRTQQEDSAVYLCASSLGGRNQPQHFGDGTRLSIL.